These 23 T cell receptor beta chains were sequenced from one sample in a study of molecular identifiers for immune sequencing clone quantification. One entry per CDR3 protein, called by TCRdb with MiXCR from the PCR reads. Of under 350,000 distinct CDR3 sequences in the sample, 24% were seen once. Sequencing was performed on naive CD8+ T cells from blood, with Jurkat cell RNA spiked in. As to subset: FACS-sorted CD8+CD4-CCR7+CD45RA+ naive T cells. The receptors were gathered from a human donor in good health. Some libraries in this study had Jurkat cell RNA spiked in.

On this clonotype itself: A read error may be the cause here, since a much bigger clone is one base away. The rearrangement uses TRBV7-2 and TRBJ2-3; D is unclear. The CDR3 is 13 residues long. Per germline, CDR1 SGHTA and CDR2 FQGNSA. The CDR3 loop reads CASRTVGTDAQYF. The CDR3 region has the DNA TGTGCCAGCAGAACAGTCGGCACAGATGCGCAGTATTTT.

As concerns this clonotype: At one boundary the junction diverges from the germline segment, which might be a read error. The rearrangement links TRBV9 to TRBJ2-2, with D maybe TRBD2 (5 bases). The CDR3 length is 15 residues. Germline V gene lookup returns CDR1 SGDLS and CDR2 YYNGEE. CDR3 amino acids: CASSGGWGNAGEPFF. DNA of the CDR3: TGTGCCAGCAGCGGTGGTTGGGGAAACGCCGGGGAGCCGTTTTTT. Based on the CDR3 plus reference TRBV9 and TRBJ2-2, the full variable domain is DSGVTQTPKHLITATGQRVTLRCSPRSGDLSVYWYQQSLDQGLQFLIQYYNGEERAKGNILERFSAQQFPDLHSELNLSSLELGDSALYFCASSGGWGNAGEPFFGEGSRLTVL.

This clonotype was detected ten times or more. V gene TRBV27 combines with J gene TRBJ2-1; D possibly corresponds to TRBD2 (6 bases). This CDR3 is 14 amino acids long. The ends were cut back, 3 bases at V and 8 bases at J, with 14 bases in the middle. Germline assignment: CDR1 MNHEY and CDR2 SMNVEV (reference sequence). The CDR3 reads CASSFDVLAHEQFF. The CDR3 DNA follows: TGTGCCAGCAGTTTTGATGTACTAGCACATGAGCAGTTCTTC.

This clonotype has a count of ten or more. The rearrangement uses TRBV7-9 and TRBJ2-5, with 9 bases that match TRBD1. CDR3 length: 13 amino acids. V shed 5 bases and J 5 bases; nucleotides not matched to a gene: 3. Germline assignment: CDR1 SEHNR and CDR2 FQNEAQ (reference sequence). The CDR3 is CASSPGQGETQYF. CDR3 nucleotides: TGTGCCAGCAGCCCGGGACAGGGTGAGACCCAGTACTTC.

With regard to this clonotype: A much larger clone sits a single nucleotide away, making a read error possible. The V and J genes are TRBV6-5 and TRBJ1-4, with D perhaps TRBD1 (5 bases). CDR1 is MNHEY, CDR2 SVGAGI, per germline. This CDR3 has 16 residues. Trimming shortened V by 1 base and J by 3 bases, and 12 bases separated the two germline ends. CDR3 residues: CASSYYQGVSNEKLFF. The CDR3 DNA is TGTGCCAGCAGTTACTATCAAGGGGTCTCTAATGAAAAACTGTTTTTT.

This clonotype was counted only a few times. V is TRBV6-5 and J is TRBJ1-5; the match to TRBD1 covers 8 bases. V was pared by 5 bases and J by 2 bases, with 14 bases of the junction left unmatched. The length of the CDR3 is 18 residues. Per germline, CDR1 MNHEY and CDR2 SVGAGI. The chain's CDR3 is CASSPLTGVRYGNQPQHF. Written as DNA, the CDR3 is TGTGCCAGCAGTCCGTTGACAGGGGTTCGATACGGCAATCAGCCCCAGCATTTT.

Comments on this clonotype: An end of the junction differs from the germline gene, which may be a read error. The chain combines TRBV6-5 with TRBJ2-2; tentative D call: TRBD2 (5 bases). Germline CDR1 is MNHEY and CDR2 is SVGAGI. This CDR3 has 15 residues. The CDR3 region is CASSFGRANTGELLF. The DNA for the CDR3 is TGTGCCAGCAGTTTTGGGCGGGCGAACACCGGGGAGCTGTTGTTT.

The table lists this clonotype with a few counts. The chain carries TRBV18 and TRBJ2-1; tentatively, D is TRBD2 (6 bases). Germline lookup yields CDR1 KGHSH and CDR2 LQKENI. V was pared by 0 bases and J by 0 bases, with 15 bases between. CDR3 length: 18 amino acids. The CDR3 DNA sequence: TGTGCCAGCTCACCACCGGGAGCGGGTTCGAGCTCCTACAATGAGCAGTTCTTC. As protein: CASSPPGAGSSSYNEQFF.

This clonotype was recorded only once. The genes are TRBV11-2 and TRBJ2-7; D may be TRBD2 (5 bases). The CDR3 consists of 15 residues. CDR1 is SGHAT, CDR2 FQNNGV, per germline. V was clipped by 4 bases and J by 0 bases, with 13 bases between them. The CDR3 DNA follows: TGTGCCAGCAGCTCTAGCTGTTGGAGCTCCTACGAGCAGTACTTC. Translation: CASSSSCWSSYEQYF. The full variable domain, completed using reference TRBV11-2 and TRBJ2-7, is EAGVAQSPRYKIIEKRQSVAFWCNPISGHATLYWYQQILGQGPKLLIQFQNNGVVDDSQLPKDRFSAERLKGVDSTLKIQPAKLEDSAVYLCASSSSCWSSYEQYFGPGTRLTVT.

This clonotype was seen a few times. This chain connects TRBV6-6 to TRBJ2-3; 7 nucleotides match TRBD2. The germline CDR1 and CDR2 sequences are MNHNY and SVGAGI (reference sequence). V shed 0 bases, J shed 4 bases, and the junction held 10 bases outside the gene matches. This CDR3 is 17 amino acids long. CDR3 sequence (DNA): TGTGCCAGCAGTTACTCGCTTTTGGAGCGGGACGCAGATACGCAGTATTTT. As protein: CASSYSLLERDADTQYF.

This clonotype has at least ten counts. The chain recombines TRBV9 with TRBJ1-2, with D unclear. The germline V gene encodes CDR1 SGDLS and CDR2 YYNGEE. This CDR3 spans 13 amino acids. V was trimmed by 4 bases and J by 4 bases, leaving 11 bases between them. CDR3 sequence reads: CASSPLEGYGYTF. The CDR3 nucleotides are TGTGCCAGCAGCCCATTGGAGGGCTATGGCTACACCTTC.

The table lists this clonotype with a few counts. The rearrangement joins TRBV9 to TRBJ2-5; the match to TRBD2 covers 7 bases. The CDR3 has 14 amino acids. From germline, CDR1 is SGDLS and CDR2 YYNGEE. V lost 3 bases, J lost 3 bases, and 5 bases stayed unmatched. The DNA for the CDR3 is TGTGCCAGCAGCGCCGCGGGAGTTGAAGAGACCCAGTACTTC. Translation: CASSAAGVEETQYF.

In regard to this clonotype: At one end, the junction sequence differs from germline, possibly due to a read error. The genes are TRBV6-1 and TRBJ2-3; 7 bases fit TRBD2. The CDR3 length is 17 residues. Germline CDR1 and CDR2: MNHNS and SASEGT. CDR3 protein: CAGSGGWGGEISDTQYF. The DNA for the CDR3 is TGTGCCGGCAGTGGTGGCTGGGGGGGAGAGATTTCAGATACGCAGTATTTT.

Ten or more counts support this clonotype. The CDR3 nucleotides are TGTGCCAGCAGTGCCGGGCCTGGCAATCAGCCCCAGCATTTT. It is translated as CASSAGPGNQPQHF. V and J are TRBV6-5 and TRBJ1-5, with D hard to call. The CDR3 sequence is 14 residues long. In germline, CDR1 is MNHEY, CDR2 SVGAGI. V was shortened by 5 bases and J by 2 bases, with 10 bases between the two germline ends.

To note about this clonotype: Being one base from a much bigger clone, this may be a read error. This chain joins TRBV7-2 and TRBJ1-5; D unresolved. The germline CDR1 and CDR2 sequences are SGHTA and FQGNSA. The length of the CDR3 is 13 residues. CDR3 sequence: CASSSDLDQPPHF. The CDR3 DNA reads as TGTGCCAGCAGCTCCGACTTGGACCAGCCCCCGCATTTT.

This clonotype was observed at least ten times. The DNA for the CDR3 is TGTGCCAGCAGCCTCATCCTGGTTGATGAGCAGTTCTTC. This gives the protein CASSLILVDEQFF. The gene calls are TRBV7-9 and TRBJ2-1; no clear D gene. The CDR3 runs 13 residues. Trimming left V 5 bases short and J 8 bases short, with 13 bases between. Germline V CDR1 and CDR2: SEHNR, FQNEAQ (reference sequence).

In this sample, this clonotype turned up many times. The DNA of the CDR3 is TGCGCCAGCAGCCAAGATCTCAGTAGCAATCAGCCCCAGCATTTT. It translates to CASSQDLSSNQPQHF. The V and J genes are TRBV4-3 and TRBJ1-5; no reliable D call. Germline lookup yields CDR1 LGHNA and CDR2 YSLEER. The CDR3 length is 15 residues. Trimming pared 0 bases from V and 0 bases from J, leaving 6 bases between.

For this clonotype: A much larger clone differs from this one at a single base, so this may be a read error. The chain links TRBV4-3 to TRBJ1-4; tentatively, D is TRBD1 (5 bases). From germline, CDR1 is LGHNA and CDR2 YSLEER. The CDR3 loop spans 15 amino acids. V lost 3 bases to trimming and J lost 2 bases, with 10 bases between them. The CDR3 sequence is CASSQAGPTNEKLFF. The CDR3, as DNA: TGCGCCAGCAGCCAGGCGGGGCCCACTAATGAAAAACTGTTTTTT.

This clonotype showed up just once. The junction differs from germline at one of its ends, possibly a read error. The chain is built from TRBV7-2 and TRBJ2-1; TRBD1 matches 8 bases. CDR1 and CDR2 (germline): SGHTA, FQGNSA. This CDR3 contains 15 residues. CDR3 in amino acids: CASSSRTGTYDEQFF. CDR3 in DNA: TGTGCCAGCAGCTCGCGGACAGGGACCTACGATGAGCAGTTCTTC.

As to this clonotype: This sequence may be a read error, since a much larger clone differs from it by one base. The chain links TRBV3-1 to TRBJ2-3, with 8 bases identical to TRBD1. This CDR3 spans 15 amino acids. Germline loops: CDR1 LGHDT, CDR2 YNNKEL (reference sequence). The trim removed 1 base at V and 6 bases at J, leaving 6 bases unmatched. The CDR3 here is CASSQGGQGSDTQYF. The DNA of the CDR3 is TGTGCCAGCAGCCAAGGTGGACAGGGATCCGATACGCAGTATTTT.

Concerning this clonotype: This likely comes from a read error, as the CDR3 has no conserved phenylalanine or tryptophan at its end. The CDR3 coding sequence is TGTGCCAGCGGACTGCTCGCAGATACGCAGTATATT. Translated: CASGLLADTQYI. This chain joins TRBV27 and TRBJ2-3; a weak D match, TRBD2 (5 bases). Germline V gene lookup returns CDR1 MNHEY and CDR2 SMNVEV (reference sequence). Trimming removed 8 bases at V and 4 bases at J, with 10 bases between. The CDR3 is 12 residues long.

CDR3: CASSVDQVGLAGPTDTQYF. The CDR3 bases are TGTGCCAGCAGCGTAGATCAGGTGGGGCTAGCGGGGCCCACAGATACGCAGTATTTT. The chain recombines TRBV9 with TRBJ2-3; 9 nucleotides align to TRBD2. The germline V gene encodes CDR1 SGDLS and CDR2 YYNGEE. This CDR3 spans 19 amino acids. Germline trimming cut 0 bases from V and 2 bases from J; bases unmatched to any gene: 13.

This sequence joins TRBV7-9 and TRBJ2-5; D is ambiguous. The germline V gene has CDR1 SEHNR and CDR2 FQNEAQ (reference sequence). The CDR3 sequence is 15 residues long. The V gene lost 2 bases and the J gene lost 2 bases, with 12 bases spanning the gap. This CDR3 reads CASSLITTPQETQYF. The CDR3 DNA sequence: TGTGCCAGCAGCTTAATTACAACACCGCAAGAGACCCAGTACTTC. Full variable domain (rest looked up from reference TRBV7-9 and TRBJ2-5): DTGVSQNPRHKITKRGQNVTFRCDPISEHNRLYWYRQTLGQGPEFLTYFQNEAQLEKSRLLSDRFSAERPKGSFSTLEIQRTEQGDSAMYLCASSLITTPQETQYFGPGTRLLVL.